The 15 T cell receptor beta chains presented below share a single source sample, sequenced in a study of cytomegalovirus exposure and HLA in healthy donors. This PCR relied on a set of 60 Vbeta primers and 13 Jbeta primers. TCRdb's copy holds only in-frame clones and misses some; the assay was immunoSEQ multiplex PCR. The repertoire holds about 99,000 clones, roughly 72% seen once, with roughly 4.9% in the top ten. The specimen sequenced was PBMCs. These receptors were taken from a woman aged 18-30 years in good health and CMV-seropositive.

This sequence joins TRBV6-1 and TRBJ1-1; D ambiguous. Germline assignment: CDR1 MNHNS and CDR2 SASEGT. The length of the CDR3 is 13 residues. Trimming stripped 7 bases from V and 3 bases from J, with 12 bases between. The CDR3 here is CASIRGSDTEAFF. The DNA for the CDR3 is TGTGCCAGCATACGGGGATCGGACACTGAAGCTTTCTTT.

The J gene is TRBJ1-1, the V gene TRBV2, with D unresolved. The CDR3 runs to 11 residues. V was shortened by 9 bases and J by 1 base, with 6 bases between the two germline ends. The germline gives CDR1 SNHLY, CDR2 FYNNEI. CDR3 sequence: CARTQNTEAFF. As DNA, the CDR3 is TGTGCCAGAACACAGAACACTGAAGCTTTCTTT.

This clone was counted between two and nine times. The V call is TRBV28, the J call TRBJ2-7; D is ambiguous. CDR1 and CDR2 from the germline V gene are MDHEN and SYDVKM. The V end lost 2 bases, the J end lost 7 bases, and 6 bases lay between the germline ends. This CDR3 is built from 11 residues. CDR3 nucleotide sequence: TGTGCCAGCAGTTTAAGAGTGGAGCAGTACTTC. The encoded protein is CASSLRVEQYF.

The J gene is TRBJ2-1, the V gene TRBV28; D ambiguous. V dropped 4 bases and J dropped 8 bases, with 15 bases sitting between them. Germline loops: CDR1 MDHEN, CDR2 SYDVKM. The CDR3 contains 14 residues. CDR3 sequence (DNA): TGTGCCAGCAGTTCCCCCCTGGGCGTCGATGAGCAGTTCTTC. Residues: CASSSPLGVDEQFF.

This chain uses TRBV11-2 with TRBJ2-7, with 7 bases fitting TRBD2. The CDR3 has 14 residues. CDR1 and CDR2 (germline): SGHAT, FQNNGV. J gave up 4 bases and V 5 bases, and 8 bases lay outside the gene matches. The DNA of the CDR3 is TGTGCCAGCAGCCGCGAGGGGAGGGGTTACGAGCAGTACTTC. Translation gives CASSREGRGYEQYF.

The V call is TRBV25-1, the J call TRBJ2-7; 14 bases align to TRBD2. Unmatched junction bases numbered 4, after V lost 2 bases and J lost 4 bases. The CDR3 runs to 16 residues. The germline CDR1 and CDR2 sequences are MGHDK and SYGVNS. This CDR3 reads CASSEQGLAGVYEQYF. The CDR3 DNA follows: TGTGCCAGCAGTGAACAGGGACTAGCGGGAGTGTACGAGCAGTACTTC.

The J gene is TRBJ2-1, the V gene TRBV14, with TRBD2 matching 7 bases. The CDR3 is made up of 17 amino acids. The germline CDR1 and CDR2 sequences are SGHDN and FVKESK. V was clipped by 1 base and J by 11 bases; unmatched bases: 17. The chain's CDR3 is CASSQGGGLLSPVKQFF. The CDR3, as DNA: TGTGCCAGCAGCCAAGGGGGGGGACTCCTCTCCCCTGTAAAGCAGTTCTTC.

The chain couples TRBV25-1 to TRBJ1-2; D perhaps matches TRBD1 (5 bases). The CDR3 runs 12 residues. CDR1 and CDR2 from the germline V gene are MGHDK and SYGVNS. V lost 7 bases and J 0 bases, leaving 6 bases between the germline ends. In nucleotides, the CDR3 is TGTGCCAGCATGACAGCTAACTATGGCTACACCTTC. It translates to CASMTANYGYTF.

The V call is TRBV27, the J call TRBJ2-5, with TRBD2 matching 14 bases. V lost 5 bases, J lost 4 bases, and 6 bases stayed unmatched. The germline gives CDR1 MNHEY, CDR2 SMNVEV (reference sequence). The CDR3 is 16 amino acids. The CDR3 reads CASSRGTSGSRETQYF. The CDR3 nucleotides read TGTGCCAGCAGTCGCGGGACTAGCGGGAGTCGAGAGACCCAGTACTTC.

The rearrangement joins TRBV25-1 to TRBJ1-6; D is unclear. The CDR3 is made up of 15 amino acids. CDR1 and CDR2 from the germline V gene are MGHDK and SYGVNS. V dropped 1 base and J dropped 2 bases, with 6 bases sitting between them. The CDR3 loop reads CASSEFTAYNSPLHF. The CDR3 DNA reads TGTGCCAGCAGTGAATTTACGGCCTATAATTCACCCCTCCACTTT.

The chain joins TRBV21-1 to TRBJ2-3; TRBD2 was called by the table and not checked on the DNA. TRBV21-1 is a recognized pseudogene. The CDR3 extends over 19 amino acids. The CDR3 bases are TGTGCCAGCGGGGCGCCGGACGGGAGCCGGCCCAACAGCACAGATACGCAGTATTTT. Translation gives CASGAPDGSRPNSTDTQYF.

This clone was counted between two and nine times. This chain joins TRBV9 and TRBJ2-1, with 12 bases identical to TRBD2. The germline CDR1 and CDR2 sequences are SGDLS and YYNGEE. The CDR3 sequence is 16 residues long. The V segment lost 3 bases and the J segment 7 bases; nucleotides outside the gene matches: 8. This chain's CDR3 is CASSAPSGRAQNEQFF. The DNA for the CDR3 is TGTGCCAGCAGCGCCCCTAGCGGGAGGGCCCAAAATGAGCAGTTCTTC. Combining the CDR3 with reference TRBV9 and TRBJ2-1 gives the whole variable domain DSGVTQTPKHLITATGQRVTLRCSPRSGDLSVYWYQQSLDQGLQFLIQYYNGEERAKGNILERFSAQQFPDLHSELNLSSLELGDSALYFCASSAPSGRAQNEQFFGPGTRLTVL.

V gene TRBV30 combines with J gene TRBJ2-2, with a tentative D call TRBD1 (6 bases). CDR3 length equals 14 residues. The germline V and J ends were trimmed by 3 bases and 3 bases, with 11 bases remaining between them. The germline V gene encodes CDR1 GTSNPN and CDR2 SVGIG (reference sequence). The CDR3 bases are TGTGCCTGGAGCCCCGGGACATACACCGGGGAGCTGTTTTTT. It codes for CAWSPGTYTGELFF. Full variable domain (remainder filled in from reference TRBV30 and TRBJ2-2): SQTIHQWPATLVQPVGSPLSLECTVEGTSNPNLYWYRQAAGRGLQLLFYSVGIGQISSEVPQNLSASRPQDRQFILSSKKLLLSDSGFYLCAWSPGTYTGELFFGEGSRLTVL.

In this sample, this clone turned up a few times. CDR3 amino acids: CASSVGQGYGYTF. Here the CDR3 DNA reads TGTGCCAGCAGCGTGGGACAGGGGTATGGCTACACCTTC. V and J are TRBV2 and TRBJ1-2, with 10 positions matching TRBD1. Per germline, CDR1 SNHLY and CDR2 FYNNEI. The ends lost 6 bases at V and 5 bases at J; junction bases unmatched: 3. The CDR3 spans 13 residues. Looking up the rest from reference TRBV2 and TRBJ1-2 gives the full variable domain: EPEVTQTPSHQVTQMGQEVILRCVPISNHLYFYWYRQILGQKVEFLVSFYNNEISEKSEIFDDQFSVERPDGSNFTLKIRSTKLEDSAMYFCASSVGQGYGYTFGSGTRLTVV.

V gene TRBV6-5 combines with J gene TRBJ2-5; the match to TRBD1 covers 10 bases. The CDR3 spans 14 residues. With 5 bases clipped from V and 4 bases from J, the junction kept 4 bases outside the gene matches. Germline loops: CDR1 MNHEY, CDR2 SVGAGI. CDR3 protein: CASSPDRGRETQYF. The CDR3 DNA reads TGTGCCAGCAGTCCCGACAGGGGGCGAGAGACCCAGTACTTC.